Below are 17 T cell receptor beta chains sequenced from a single sample in a study of beta chain features in type 1 diabetes. Sequenced material consisted of expressed TCRB transcripts (all of the isolated RNA was reverse transcribed). Some clones are missing from TCRdb's copy, which holds only in-frame ones; the method was immunoSEQ multiplex PCR. The data show 500,000 to 700,000 clones, about a sixth seen once. The specimen sequenced was naive CD4+ T cells from blood. These receptors came from a man aged 18 to 29 in good health.

This clone came up a few times. The V call is TRBV28, the J call TRBJ1-3; D is unresolved. Trimming took 4 bases from V and 2 from J, leaving 9 bases between them. The CDR3 extends over 14 amino acids. Germline V lookup: CDR1 MDHEN, CDR2 SYDVKM. DNA for the CDR3: TGTGCCAGCAGTTCCCTAGTAGCTGGAAACACCATATATTTT. Protein product: CASSSLVAGNTIYF.

In its sample, this clone was seen a few times. This chain uses TRBV30 with TRBJ2-7; TRBD1 or TRBD2 may be the D gene (5 bases each). Between the trimmed V and J ends, which lost 7 bases and 6 bases, there was a span of 19 bases. The CDR3 is 13 amino acids. CDR1 is GTSNPN and CDR2 is SVGIG in the germline V gene (reference sequence). DNA of the CDR3: TGTGCCTTTACCGGGACGGCCCCACTCGAGCAGTACTTC. Encoded protein: CAFTGTAPLEQYF.

This clone was observed a few times. CDR3 in amino acids: CAISQGLAGLISYNEQFF. In DNA form, the CDR3 reads TGTGCCATCAGCCAAGGACTAGCGGGATTGATCTCCTACAATGAGCAGTTCTTC. This chain links TRBV10-3 with TRBJ2-1; 12 bases match TRBD2. V dropped 6 bases and J dropped 0; count of bases not matched to a gene: 9. CDR1 and CDR2 from the germline V gene are ENHRY and SYGVKD. The CDR3 contains 18 residues.

CDR3 nucleotides: TGTGCCAGCTCACTAGGGGCCACCTACGAGCAGTACTTC. Residues: CASSLGATYEQYF. This chain joins TRBV18 and TRBJ2-7; maybe TRBD1 (5 bases). V dropped 4 bases and J dropped 2 bases, with 9 bases sitting between them. The CDR3 runs to 13 residues. CDR1 and CDR2 (germline): KGHSH, LQKENI.

The chain is built from TRBV4-1 and TRBJ1-5; no reliable D call. CDR1 MGHRA and CDR2 YSYEKL come from the germline V gene. V was shortened by 4 bases and J by 4 bases, with 11 bases between the two germline ends. CDR3 length: 14 amino acids. CDR3 sequence: CASSPFLGNQPQHF. CDR3 sequence (DNA): TGCGCCAGCAGCCCCTTCTTGGGGAATCAGCCCCAGCATTTT.

This clone was seen more than once but under ten times. This chain connects TRBV7-3 to TRBJ2-7, with TRBD1 as a possible D gene (5 bases). Germline V gives CDR1 SGHTA, CDR2 FQGTGA. V lost 1 base and J 1 base, leaving 11 bases between the germline ends. The CDR3 extends over 15 amino acids. The CDR3 reads CASSLSPAGSYEQYF. The CDR3 bases are TGTGCCAGCAGCTTAAGTCCGGCAGGGTCCTACGAGCAGTACTTC.

The J gene is TRBJ2-3, the V gene TRBV4-3; TRBD1 matches 7 bases. After removal of 4 bases from V and 3 bases from J, the junction contained 7 bases not matched to a gene. This CDR3 has 15 amino acids. Germline assignment: CDR1 LGHNA and CDR2 YSLEER. CDR3 DNA sequence: TGCGCCAGCAGCCGAGAAGGGGGCTTTACAGATACGCAGTATTTT. This gives the protein CASSREGGFTDTQYF.

V and J are TRBV5-4 and TRBJ1-2, with TRBD1 identical over 10 bases. There are 16 residues in the CDR3. Germline CDR1 and CDR2: SGHNT and YYREEE (reference sequence). The trim removed 0 bases at V and 4 bases at J, leaving 6 bases unmatched. The CDR3 bases are TGTGCCAGCAGCTTGGGACAGGGGGCCCAACTCTATGGCTACACCTTC. The encoded protein is CASSLGQGAQLYGYTF.

This clone has more than one count but fewer than ten. The rearrangement uses TRBV7-2 and TRBJ2-5; TRBD2 matches 7 bases. The end of the DNA aligns better with TRBJ2-7, so the J call may be wrong. Per the germline V gene, CDR1 is SGHTA and CDR2 is FQGNSA. CDR3 length: 14 residues. For the CDR3, the DNA is TGTGCCAGCAGCTTCGGCGGGGGTTACTACGAGCAGTACTTC. As protein: CASSFGGGYYEQYF.

The V gene is TRBV4-2, the J gene TRBJ2-3, with D hard to call. The CDR3 length is 11 residues. V shed 6 bases and J shed 8 bases, with 9 bases lying between them. CDR1 is LGHNA and CDR2 is YNFKEQ in the germline V gene. CDR3: CASSKGGTQYF. The DNA of the CDR3 is TGTGCCAGCAGTAAGGGCGGTACGCAGTATTTT.

This chain links TRBV27 with TRBJ2-1; D unclear. V lost 6 bases and J lost 7, with 16 bases in between. Per the germline V gene, CDR1 is MNHEY and CDR2 is SMNVEV (reference sequence). This CDR3 is 14 amino acids long. CDR3 sequence reads: CASRSPIRRNEQFF. DNA of the CDR3: TGTGCCAGCAGATCCCCCATCAGGCGGAATGAGCAGTTCTTC.

This clone has more than one count but fewer than ten. The rearrangement links TRBV2 to TRBJ1-2, with D perhaps matching TRBD1 (6 bases). This CDR3 has 16 residues. V gave up 6 bases and J gave up 1 base, with 18 bases separating them. CDR1 and CDR2 (germline): SNHLY, FYNNEI. The DNA of the CDR3 is TGTGCCAGCAGCCCAACAGGGTCGGCGCGTAACTATGGCTACACCTTC. Translated, it gives CASSPTGSARNYGYTF.

This clone has just a few counts. The V call is TRBV13, the J call TRBJ2-7, with TRBD2 matching over 12 bases. From germline, CDR1 is PRHDT and CDR2 FYEKMQ (reference sequence). This CDR3 spans 15 amino acids. The V segment lost 5 bases and the J segment 2 bases; nucleotides outside the gene matches: 4. Here the CDR3 reads CASSLRTSGAYEQYF. CDR3 nucleotides: TGTGCCAGCAGCCTGAGGACTAGCGGGGCCTACGAGCAGTACTTC.

The chain links TRBV11-3 to TRBJ2-3; D might be TRBD1 (6 bases). Germline V CDR1 and CDR2: SGHNT, YENEEA. The CDR3 runs 15 residues. Deletions cut 0 bases from V and 4 bases from J, with 11 bases between. The CDR3 region is CASSLEGAGADTQYF. The CDR3 DNA is TGTGCCAGCAGCTTAGAAGGGGCAGGGGCAGATACGCAGTATTTT.

This clone was counted between two and nine times. V gene TRBV29-1 combines with J gene TRBJ2-7, with 7 bases lining up with TRBD1. In germline, CDR1 is SQVTM, CDR2 ANQGSEA. The CDR3 covers 14 residues. The junction had 9 bases not matched to a gene; V was cut back by 6 bases and J by 1 base. The CDR3 nucleotides are TGCAGCGTAGGAGACAGGGAAGGATCCTACGAGCAGTACTTC. Its translation is CSVGDREGSYEQYF.

The chain employs TRBV7-9 and TRBJ2-3; D is undetermined. V was cut by 4 bases and J by 0 bases, with 14 bases left in between. The CDR3 loop spans 16 amino acids. Germline V gene sequence: CDR1 SEHNR, CDR2 FQNEAQ (reference sequence). CDR3 protein: CASSSRGFASTDTQYF. The CDR3 nucleotides read TGTGCCAGCAGCTCACGCGGCTTTGCTAGCACAGATACGCAGTATTTT.

About this clone: A much larger clone lies one base from this, so it may be a read error. Other DNA sequences within the sample encode an identical CDR3. V is TRBV7-9 and J is TRBJ2-3; no clear D gene. V lost 2 bases and J lost 6, with 3 bases in between. CDR3 length: 11 residues. CDR1 SEHNR and CDR2 FQNEAQ come from the germline V gene (reference sequence). DNA for the CDR3: TGTGCCAGCAGCTTAACTGATACGCAGTATTTT. Protein sequence: CASSLTDTQYF.